This TCR beta chain was identified during a study of blood T cells in healthy people across ages. Together with a sample-barcoded 5' primer, a J-beta primer mix was included in a second PCR lasting roughly 6 to 12 cycles. A single record per CDR3 protein comes from TCRdb applying MiXCR to the 5' RACE reads. This sample yields approximately 790,000 distinct CDR3 sequences, of which around two thirds are seen a single time; roughly 26% belongs to the top ten. CDR1 is MNHEY, CDR2 SMNVEV, per germline (reference sequence). The CDR3 runs 17 residues. V was clipped by 6 bases and J by 3 bases; unmatched bases: 16.

This TCR was sampled from a man under 40 in good health. This chain joins TRBV27 and TRBJ1-1; 7 positions match TRBD1. The specimen sequenced was blood. DNA for the CDR3: TGTGCCAGCAGCTTACGGGACAGACCTTACCTTTACACTGAAGCTTTCTTT. The encoded protein is CASSLRDRPYLYTEAFF.